In this sample, the clone carrying this T cell receptor beta chain turned up a few times. Its specificity is unknown. This sample is drawn from a study of CD8 T cells in ankylosing spondylitis. The study, taken as a whole, reports: Peripheral blood samples showed relatively rare disease-linked clones, and these clones were CD8+. Seemingly characteristic of ankylosing spondylitis blood was a TCR beta motif consisting of under ten highly homologous variants.

Each CDR3 protein gets one entry after TCRdb re-called the 5' RACE reads with MiXCR. Of 750,000 to 850,000 distinct CDR3 sequences listed, about 10% are singletons. The receptor was derived from a male donor with ankylosing spondylitis. Sequenced: blood, either unsorted or a sorted T cell fraction (not recorded which).

In DNA form, the CDR3 reads TGTGCCACCAGCAGAGATGGGACAGGGCGGGGGTATGGCTACACCTTC. It yields the protein CATSRDGTGRGYGYTF. This chain joins TRBV15 and TRBJ1-2, with 9 bases aligning to TRBD1. J gave up 5 bases and V 0 bases, and 7 bases lay outside the gene matches. Germline-derived CDR1 and CDR2 are LNHNV and YYDKDF (reference sequence). The CDR3 length is 16 residues.